These T cell receptor beta chains were read from a single sample in a study of vaccination effects on CD4 cells after COVID-19. The repertoire was sequenced with immunoSEQ multiplex PCR; TCRdb's copy has only in-frame clones and lacks some. Altogether 67,000 or so clones are present, approximately 80% being singletons, with the ten largest covering approximately 1.2%. For these receptors, no antigen is known. Source: CD4+ T cells from PBMCs cultured with HCoV-229E spike peptides, taken after COVID-19 vaccination. The source of these receptors is a human donor who received a COVID-19 vaccine. CDR3s include the opening cysteine and the closing phenylalanine or tryptophan. D genes are given only for firm matches. The size of a clone is reported for some rows only, either as once, few or many, or as a class for expanded clones.

j_call | cdr3_length | clone_size | d_call | v_call | cdr3_aa | cdr3_nt
TRBJ2-5 | 15 | . | . | TRBV5-4 | CASSLSSSGQETQYF | TGTGCCAGCAGCTTATCCTCCAGCGGCCAAGAGACCCAGTACTTC
TRBJ1-2 | 13 | . | TRBD1 | TRBV12-3/TRBV12-4 | CASRMAGGEGYTF | TGTGCCAGCAGGATGGCAGGGGGAGAGGGCTACACCTTC
TRBJ2-3 | 14 | . | . | TRBV5-1 | CASSYGSNTDTQYF | TGCGCCAGCAGCTACGGGAGTAACACAGATACGCAGTATTTT
TRBJ2-3 | 17 | few | TRBD1 | TRBV7-2 | CASSLGFRTGSTDTQYF | TGTGCCAGCAGCTTAGGATTCCGGACAGGGAGCACAGATACGCAGTATTTT
TRBJ2-1 | 16 | . | TRBD2 | TRBV19 | CASSTRLAGGQNEQFF | TGTGCCAGTAGTACCAGACTAGCGGGGGGGCAGAATGAGCAGTTCTTC
TRBJ2-3 | 14 | . | . | TRBV28 | CASIEAGLRNTQYF | TGTGCCAGCATCGAGGCGGGGCTGCGGAATACGCAGTATTTT
TRBJ2-5 | 13 | once | TRBD1 | TRBV7-3 | CASSWTGEETQYF | TGTGCCAGCAGCTGGACAGGGGAAGAGACCCAGTACTTC
TRBJ1-2 | 12 | once | TRBD1 | TRBV7-2 | CASSRTGDGYTF | TGTGCCAGCAGCCGGACAGGGGACGGCTACACCTTC
TRBJ1-5 | 14 | . | . | TRBV19 | CASSEGQRYQPQHF | TGTGCCAGTAGTGAAGGACAGCGTTATCAGCCCCAGCATTTT
TRBJ1-6 | 14 | . | . | TRBV30 | CAWKGSSYNSPLHF | TGTGCCTGGAAGGGGAGCTCCTATAATTCACCCCTCCACTTT
TRBJ2-3 | 14 | . | . | TRBV18 | CASSRDIPTDTQYF | TGTGCCAGCTCACGGGACATACCCACAGATACGCAGTATTTT
TRBJ1-4 | 17 | . | TRBD1 | TRBV5-1 | CASSLGGTGATNEKLFF | TGCGCCAGCAGCTTGGGTGGGACAGGGGCAACTAATGAAAAACTGTTTTTT
TRBJ1-5 | 15 | . | . | TRBV5-1 | CASRVSGDSNQPQHF | TGCGCCAGCAGGGTATCAGGGGATAGCAATCAGCCCCAGCATTTT
TRBJ1-2 | 11 | few | . | TRBV20-1 | CSAKGGYGYTF | TGCAGTGCTAAGGGGGGATATGGCTACACCTTC